This TCR beta chain was recovered during a study of molecular identifiers for immune sequencing clone quantification. TCRdb redid the calling of the PCR reads with MiXCR, one entry per CDR3 protein. The sample consists of about 510,000 distinct CDR3 sequences, about a fifth of them appearing once. On this clonotype: A read error is possible here, since a much larger clone lies one base away.

The origin of this receptor is a human donor in good health. Some libraries in this study had Jurkat cell RNA spiked in. The sequenced material came from naive CD8+ T cells from blood, with Jurkat cell RNA spiked in. As for subset: FACS-sorted CD8+CD4-CCR7+CD45RA+ naive T cells.

The CDR3 bases are TGCGCCAGCAGCCATCAAGGAGGGGTACTTGAAGCTTCCTTT. It codes for CASSHQGGVLEASF. The chain is built from TRBV4-1 and TRBJ1-1, with D tentatively TRBD1 (5 bases). The CDR3 contains 14 residues. Germline values: CDR1 MGHRA, CDR2 YSYEKL.